This T cell receptor beta chain was sequenced for a study of OX40 agonist ivuxolimab in advanced cancers. Background on the study: Patients were infused with ivuxolimab every 2 weeks at 0.01 to 10 mg/kg. Therapy given before enrollment (anti-PD-1, anti-PD-L1 or anti-CTLA-4) was allowed, and roughly 41% had some.

For this clone: Antigen: not known.

The CDR3 runs to 14 residues. Study findings and constraints: There were also nonresponders showing low normalized T-cell clonal expansion.

Only in-frame clones appear in the TCRdb table, and some are missing; sequencing was by immunoSEQ multiplex PCR. Of under 50,000 clones in the sample, about 88% were seen once. This specimen consisted of CD4+ or CD8+ T cells sorted from blood, obtained in a trial of the OX40 agonist ivuxolimab. This clonotype was obtained from an adult with an advanced solid tumor such as melanoma, head and neck, liver or kidney cancer. The J gene is TRBJ1-2, the V gene TRBV21-1; no DNA check was done on the table's D call, TRBD1. TRBV21-1 is assigned pseudogene status. The CDR3 DNA reads as TGTGCCAGCAGCGCCAGGAATGCAAACTATGGCTACACCTTC. Translation gives CASSARNANYGYTF.